This TCR beta chain was profiled in a study of shared clonotypes between healthy human individuals. Measured with immunoSEQ multiplex PCR; TCRdb has only the in-frame clones, and not every one. The data contain roughly 1 million clones, roughly 80% of them singletons. The CDR3 length is 15 residues. CDR1 and CDR2 (germline): SGHDN, FVKESK. Between the trimmed V and J ends, which lost 4 bases and 0 bases, there was a span of 13 bases. The source of this sequence is a young man in good health. The sample consisted of memory CD4+ T cells sorted from blood. Stated subset: CD45RA-negative fraction. V and J are TRBV14 and TRBJ2-7, with D uncertain. This CDR3 is CASSLDWRSSYEQYF. The CDR3 coding sequence is TGTGCCAGCAGCCTAGACTGGCGTAGCTCCTACGAGCAGTACTTC.